One and the same sample provided the 7 T cell receptor beta chains below, sequenced in a study of tumour-infiltrating T cells in Burkitt lymphoma. The data were produced by immunoSEQ multiplex PCR, yet TCRdb's version contains in-frame clones alone and is incomplete. This sample has 12,000 to 15,000 clones; around a third occur once, and the top ten carry roughly 6.2%. The sample taken for sequencing was tumor tissue. These receptors were collected from a human donor with diffuse large B-cell lymphoma.

J is TRBJ2-5 and V is TRBV7-9; no clear D. The CDR3 contains 12 residues. Germline values: CDR1 SEHNR, CDR2 FQNEAQ (reference sequence). With 5 bases removed from V and 5 bases from J, the gap between germline ends came to 9 bases. CDR3 DNA sequence: TGTGCCAGCAGCCAGGAGTCGGAGACCCAGTACTTC. Encoded protein: CASSQESETQYF.

The chain couples TRBV2 to TRBJ1-1; 7 positions agree with TRBD1. The CDR3 sequence is 15 residues long. The V segment lost 5 bases and the J segment 4 bases; nucleotides outside the gene matches: 10. Germline CDR1 and CDR2: SNHLY and FYNNEI. This CDR3 reads CASSSTGVGSTEAFF. CDR3 bases: TGTGCCAGCAGTTCAACAGGGGTTGGGAGCACTGAAGCTTTCTTT.

The CDR3: CASSLSPNGGNQPQHF. CDR3 in DNA: TGTGCCAGCAGTTTATCCCCTAACGGGGGCAATCAGCCCCAGCATTTT. The chain has TRBV27 and TRBJ1-5; D gene unclear. The CDR3 runs 16 residues. V dropped 0 bases and J dropped 2 bases, with 11 bases sitting between them. The germline V gene encodes CDR1 MNHEY and CDR2 SMNVEV (reference sequence).

In this sample, this clone turned up a few times. The chain couples TRBV20-1 to TRBJ2-7; D not resolved. The CDR3 spans 11 residues. Per germline, CDR1 DFQATT and CDR2 SNEGSKA (reference sequence). The V and J ends lost 1 base and 1 base respectively, with 2 bases between them. This chain's CDR3 is CSARGSYEQYF. Written as DNA, the CDR3 is TGCAGTGCTAGAGGTTCCTACGAGCAGTACTTC.

On this clone itself: At one end the junction does not follow the germline gene, possibly because of a read error. The CDR3 coding sequence is TGTGCTAGCAGCTTAGGACTAGCGGGGATCAATGAGCAGTTCTTC. It codes for CASSLGLAGINEQFF. The V and J genes are TRBV7-7 and TRBJ2-1; 12 bases fit TRBD2. The CDR3 has 15 residues. Germline CDR1 SSHAT, CDR2 FNYEAQ (reference sequence). The whole variable domain, filled in from reference TRBV7-7 and TRBJ2-1, reads GAGVSQSPRYKVTKRGQDVTLRCDPISSHATLYWYQQALGQGPEFLTYFNYEAQPDKSGLPSDRFSAERPEGSISTLTIQRTEQRDSAMYRCASSLGLAGINEQFFGPGTRLTVL.

A few counts support this clone. This sequence joins TRBV4-2 and TRBJ2-3; D ambiguous. The CDR3 consists of 13 residues. Trimming stripped 5 bases from V and 5 bases from J, with 11 bases between. Per germline, CDR1 LGHNA and CDR2 YNFKEQ. CDR3 sequence reads: CASSDPSGDTQYF. The CDR3 DNA reads as TGTGCCAGCAGCGACCCGAGTGGAGATACGCAGTATTTT.

This clone has just a few counts. The V and J genes are TRBV5-6 and TRBJ2-1, with a weak D call TRBD1 (6 bases). CDR1 and CDR2 from the germline V gene are SGHDT and YYEEEE. CDR3 length: 15 amino acids. V lost 4 bases and J lost 2, with 13 bases in between. CDR3 coding DNA: TGTGCCAGCAGCCTCGGGACAACAACCTACAATGAGCAGTTCTTC. Encoded protein: CASSLGTTTYNEQFF.